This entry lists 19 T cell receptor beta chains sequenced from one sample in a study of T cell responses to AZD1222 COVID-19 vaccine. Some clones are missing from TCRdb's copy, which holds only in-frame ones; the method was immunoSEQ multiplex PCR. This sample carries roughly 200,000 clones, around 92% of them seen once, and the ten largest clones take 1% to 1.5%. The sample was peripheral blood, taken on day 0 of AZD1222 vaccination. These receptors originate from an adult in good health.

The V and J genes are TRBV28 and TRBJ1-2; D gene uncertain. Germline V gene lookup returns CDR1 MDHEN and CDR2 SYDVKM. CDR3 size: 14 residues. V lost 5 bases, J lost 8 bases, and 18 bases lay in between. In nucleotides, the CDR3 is TGTGCCAGCAGTCCGCAAACATGCTCCAGAGGCTACACCTTC. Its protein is CASSPQTCSRGYTF.

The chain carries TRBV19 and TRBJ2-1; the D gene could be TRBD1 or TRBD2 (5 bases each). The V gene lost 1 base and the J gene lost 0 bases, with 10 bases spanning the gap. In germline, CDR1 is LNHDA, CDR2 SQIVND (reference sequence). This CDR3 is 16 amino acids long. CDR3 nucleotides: TGTGCCAGTAGTATAGGGGGGTCCCCCTCCTACAATGAGCAGTTCTTC. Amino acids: CASSIGGSPSYNEQFF.

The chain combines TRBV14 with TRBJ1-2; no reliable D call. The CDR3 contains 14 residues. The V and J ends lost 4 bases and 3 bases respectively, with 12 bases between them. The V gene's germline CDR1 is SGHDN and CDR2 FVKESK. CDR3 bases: TGTGCCAGCAGCCGGAAACAACCCTACTATGGCTACACCTTC. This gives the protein CASSRKQPYYGYTF.

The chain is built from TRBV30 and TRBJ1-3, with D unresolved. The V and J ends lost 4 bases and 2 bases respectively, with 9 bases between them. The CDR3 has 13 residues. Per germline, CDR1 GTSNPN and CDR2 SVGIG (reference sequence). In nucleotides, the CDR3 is TGTGCCTGGATTCCGGGTGCTGGAAACACCATATATTTT. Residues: CAWIPGAGNTIYF.

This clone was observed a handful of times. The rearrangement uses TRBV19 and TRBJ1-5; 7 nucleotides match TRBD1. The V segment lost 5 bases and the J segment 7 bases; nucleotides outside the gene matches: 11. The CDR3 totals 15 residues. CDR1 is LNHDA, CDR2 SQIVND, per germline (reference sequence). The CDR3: CASSEGGLPTQPQHF. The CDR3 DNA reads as TGTGCCAGTAGTGAAGGGGGCCTACCAACGCAGCCCCAGCATTTT. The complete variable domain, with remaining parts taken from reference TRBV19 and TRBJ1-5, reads DGGITQSPKYLFRKEGQNVTLSCEQNLNHDAMYWYRQDPGQGLRLIYYSQIVNDFQKGDIAEGYSVSREKKESFPLTVTSAQKNPTAFYLCASSEGGLPTQPQHFGDGTRLSIL.

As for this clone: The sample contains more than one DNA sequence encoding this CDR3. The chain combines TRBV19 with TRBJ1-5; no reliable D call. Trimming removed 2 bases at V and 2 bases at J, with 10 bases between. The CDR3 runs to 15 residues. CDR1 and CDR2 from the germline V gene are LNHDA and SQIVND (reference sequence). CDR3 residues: CASSITGGGNQPQHF. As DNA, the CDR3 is TGTGCCAGTAGTATAACGGGCGGGGGCAATCAGCCCCAGCATTTT. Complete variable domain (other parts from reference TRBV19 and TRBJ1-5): DGGITQSPKYLFRKEGQNVTLSCEQNLNHDAMYWYRQDPGQGLRLIYYSQIVNDFQKGDIAEGYSVSREKKESFPLTVTSAQKNPTAFYLCASSITGGGNQPQHFGDGTRLSIL.

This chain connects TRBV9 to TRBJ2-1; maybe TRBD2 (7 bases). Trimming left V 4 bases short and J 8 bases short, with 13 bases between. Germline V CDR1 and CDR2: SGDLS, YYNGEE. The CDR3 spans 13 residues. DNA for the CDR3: TGTGCCAGCAGCAAGGGGGGGAGCGATGAGCAGTTCTTC. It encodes CASSKGGSDEQFF.

The CDR3 sequence: CASSLALQGGTRANEKLFF. The CDR3 DNA sequence: TGTGCCAGCAGCTTAGCGCTTCAGGGCGGGACCCGTGCTAATGAAAAACTGTTTTTT. The chain employs TRBV7-9 and TRBJ1-4; maybe TRBD1 (5 bases). V was cut by 0 bases and J by 3 bases, with 20 bases left in between. This CDR3 contains 19 residues. Germline assignment: CDR1 SEHNR and CDR2 FQNEAQ (reference sequence).

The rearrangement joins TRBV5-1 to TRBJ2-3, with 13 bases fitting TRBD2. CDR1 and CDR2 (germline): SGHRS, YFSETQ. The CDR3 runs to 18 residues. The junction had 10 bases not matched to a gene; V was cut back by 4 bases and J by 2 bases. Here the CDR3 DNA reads TGCGCCAGCAGCCCCGGACTAGCGGGGGCCTTACTCACAGATACGCAGTATTTT. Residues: CASSPGLAGALLTDTQYF.

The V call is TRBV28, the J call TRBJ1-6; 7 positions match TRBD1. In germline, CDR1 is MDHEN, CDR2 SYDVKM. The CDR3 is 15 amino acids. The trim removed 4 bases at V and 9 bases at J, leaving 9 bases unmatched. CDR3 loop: CASSSGTGARSPLHF. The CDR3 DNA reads TGTGCCAGCAGTTCCGGTACAGGGGCCCGTTCACCCCTCCACTTT. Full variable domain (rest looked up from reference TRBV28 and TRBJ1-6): DVKVTQSSRYLVKRTGEKVFLECVQDMDHENMFWYRQDPGLGLRLIYFSYDVKMKEKGDIPEGYSVSREKKERFSLILESASTNQTSMYLCASSSGTGARSPLHFGNGTRLTVT.

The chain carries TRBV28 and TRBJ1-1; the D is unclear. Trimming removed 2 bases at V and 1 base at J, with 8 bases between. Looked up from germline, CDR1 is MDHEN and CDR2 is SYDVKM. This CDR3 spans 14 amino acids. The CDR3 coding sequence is TGTGCCAGCAGTTTACCACCAGGGAACACTGAAGCTTTCTTT. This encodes CASSLPPGNTEAFF.

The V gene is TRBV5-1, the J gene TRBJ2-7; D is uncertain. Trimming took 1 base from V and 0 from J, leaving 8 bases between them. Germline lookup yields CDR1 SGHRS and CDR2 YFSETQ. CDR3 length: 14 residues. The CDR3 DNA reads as TGCGCCAGCAGCTTGCCCCAAGACTCCTACGAGCAGTACTTC. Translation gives CASSLPQDSYEQYF.

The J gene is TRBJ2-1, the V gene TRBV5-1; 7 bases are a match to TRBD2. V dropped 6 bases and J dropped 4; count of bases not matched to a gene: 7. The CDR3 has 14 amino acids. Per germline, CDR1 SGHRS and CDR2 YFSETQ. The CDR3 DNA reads TGCGCCAGCAAAGATGCGGGGGAGTACAATGAGCAGTTCTTC. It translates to CASKDAGEYNEQFF.

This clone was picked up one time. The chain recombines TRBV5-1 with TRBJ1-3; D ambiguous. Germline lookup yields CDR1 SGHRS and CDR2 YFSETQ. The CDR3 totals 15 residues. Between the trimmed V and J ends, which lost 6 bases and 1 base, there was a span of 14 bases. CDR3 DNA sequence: TGCGCCAGCACCCGAGGCGGTGAATCTGGAAACACCATATATTTT. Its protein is CASTRGGESGNTIYF.

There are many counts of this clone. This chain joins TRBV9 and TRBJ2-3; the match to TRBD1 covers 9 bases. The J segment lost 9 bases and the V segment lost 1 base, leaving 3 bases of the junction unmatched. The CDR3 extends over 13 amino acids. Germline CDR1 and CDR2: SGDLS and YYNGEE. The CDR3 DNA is TGTGCCAGCAGCGTAACTGGACAGGGGACGCAGTATTTT. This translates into CASSVTGQGTQYF.

CDR3 bases: TGTGCCAGCAGGCCACAGGGGATTAGCAATCAGCCCCAGCATTTT. This sequence encodes CASRPQGISNQPQHF. This chain links TRBV6-5 with TRBJ1-5, with 7 bases fitting TRBD1. Trimming removed 6 bases from V and 0 bases from J; junction bases left unmatched: 5. The CDR3 extends over 15 amino acids. Looked up from germline, CDR1 is MNHEY and CDR2 is SVGAGI.

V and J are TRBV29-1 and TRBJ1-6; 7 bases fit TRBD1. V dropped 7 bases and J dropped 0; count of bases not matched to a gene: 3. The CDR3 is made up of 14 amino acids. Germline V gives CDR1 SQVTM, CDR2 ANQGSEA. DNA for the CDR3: TGCAGCGCCCGACAGGGCTCCTATAATTCACCCCTCCACTTT. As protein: CSARQGSYNSPLHF.

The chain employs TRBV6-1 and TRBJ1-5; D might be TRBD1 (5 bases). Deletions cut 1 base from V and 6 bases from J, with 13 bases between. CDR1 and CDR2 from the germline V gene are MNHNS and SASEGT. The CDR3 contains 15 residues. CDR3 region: CASSEGSGRSQPQHF. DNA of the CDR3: TGTGCCAGCAGTGAAGGGTCAGGGAGAAGTCAGCCCCAGCATTTT.

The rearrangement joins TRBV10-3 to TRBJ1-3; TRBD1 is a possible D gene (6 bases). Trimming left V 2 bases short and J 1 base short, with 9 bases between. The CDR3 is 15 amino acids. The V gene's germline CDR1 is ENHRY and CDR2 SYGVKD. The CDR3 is CAISEQGTSGNTIYF. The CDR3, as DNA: TGTGCCATCAGTGAGCAGGGGACGTCTGGAAACACCATATATTTT.